The present T cell receptor beta chain was sequenced within a study of T cells after yellow fever vaccination. By 5'RACE template switching, TCR cDNA was produced, with a universal primer site and UMIs added in the process. TCRdb ran MiXCR on the 5' RACE reads and lists one entry per CDR3 protein. The sample has 610,000 or so distinct CDR3 sequences, approximately 13% seen once. The CDR3 extends over 13 amino acids. V shed 5 bases, J shed 6 bases, and the junction held 6 bases outside the gene matches. Germline V gives CDR1 DFQATT, CDR2 SNEGSKA (reference sequence). This clonotype was counted between two and nine times. As yet, its antigen is unknown. Study-wide results and limits: FACS-sorted repertoires could harbor abundant contaminating bulk-population clonotypes. Reappearance after the booster was seen for most primary-vaccination clones, at 96% CD4 and 88% CD8. Peaking on day 5 versus 15, the secondary response was faster but weaker.

This receptor was taken from a man aged 30-40 years who received the YFV17D yellow fever vaccine. The specimen comprised PBMCs, sampled on the day of the yellow fever booster vaccination. This chain links TRBV20-1 with TRBJ2-1, with 8 bases aligning to TRBD1. In nucleotides, the CDR3 is TGCAGTGCTTGGGACAGGCTCCTCAATGAGCAGTTCTTC. Translating gives CSAWDRLLNEQFF.